These 7 T cell receptor beta chains share one sample of origin, sequenced in a study of T cells expressing NK-cell markers (dated by TCRdb to the early 2020s). The library relied on 5' RACE. Reads for this sample came from an Illumina HiSeq 2000. Through TCRdb reprocessing, the reads give one entry per CDR3 protein sequence; DNA is omitted. The table for this sample lists about 260,000 distinct CDR3 sequences. The ten largest clones represent 4% to 5% of the sample. Sequenced sample: blood T cells: a sorted CD56 or NKG2C T cell subset, CD4+ or CD8+ T cells, or bulk PBMC T cells (not recorded which). The receptor set was obtained from a woman between 18 and 69 years old in good health.

The chain combines TRBV5-1 with TRBJ2-7; TCRdb returns TRBD2, unconfirmable since there is no DNA. CDR3 length equals 15 residues. CDR1 is SGHRS and CDR2 is YFSETQ in the germline V gene. This chain's CDR3 is CASSLSGGSNGEQYF.

The chain joins TRBV29-1 to TRBJ2-3. The germline CDR1 and CDR2 sequences are SQVTM and ANQGSEA. This CDR3 is 14 amino acids long. CDR3 loop: CSVILWVSTDTQYF.

The chain recombines TRBV5-1 with TRBJ2-3. Germline-derived CDR1 and CDR2 are SGHRS and YFSETQ. This CDR3 comprises 15 residues. CDR3 in amino acids: CASFPSAASTDTQYF.

The chain recombines TRBV6-5 with TRBJ2-3; TCRdb's D call, TRBD1, is unchecked because there is no DNA. The germline V gene has CDR1 MNHEY and CDR2 SVGAGI. CDR3 length: 15 amino acids. This CDR3 reads CASSYGQGRPDTQYF.

The genes are TRBV24-1 and TRBJ2-1; TCRdb lists TRBD1, though no DNA is available to test this call. The CDR3 runs to 14 residues. The germline V gene encodes CDR1 KGHDR and CDR2 SFDVKD. CDR3 protein: CATSDLGTNNEQFF.

The CDR3: CASSFTAKGMNTEAFF. The V and J genes are TRBV7-9 and TRBJ1-1; TCRdb's D gene call, TRBD1, goes unchecked for lack of DNA. Germline V gives CDR1 SEHNR, CDR2 FQNEAQ (reference sequence). CDR3 length: 16 amino acids.

The chain combines TRBV12-3 or TRBV12-4 with TRBJ1-5; the TRBD1 assignment by TCRdb is unverifiable without DNA. This CDR3 is built from 15 residues. CDR3 amino acids: CASSFTGRGNQPQHF.